This is a list of T cell receptor beta chains from one sample in a study of blood T cell repertoires in COVID-19. Sequenced by immunoSEQ multiplex PCR; TCRdb stores in-frame clones only, minus some. The profile shows approximately 140,000 clones, about 86% of them singletons. Sequencing was carried out using PBMCs or T cells enriched from blood (not recorded which). The source is a man aged 35 to 55 with acute COVID-19. Each CDR3 is given with its conserved first and last residue. A D gene is named only where the DNA matches it firmly. Clone size, where shown, is once, few, many, or a class for clones that have expanded.

length	size	D	V	J	DNA	CDR3
19	.	TRBD2	TRBV5-1	TRBJ2-3	TGCGCCAGCAGCTTTCAGGCTGGTAGCGGGCGTTCTAGCACAGATACGCAGTATTTT	CASSFQAGSGRSSTDTQYF
15	once	.	TRBV28	TRBJ2-3	TGTGCCAGCAGTTTATGGGGGACAACGACGGGTACGCAGTATTTT	CASSLWGTTTGTQYF
15	.	TRBD1	TRBV5-1	TRBJ2-1	TGCGCCAGCAGCTCGGGACAGGGCTCCTACAATGAGCAGTTCTTC	CASSSGQGSYNEQFF
20	few	TRBD1	TRBV18	TRBJ1-2	TGTGCCAGCTCACCACCATTACTTAGACAGGGGGCAATATTCAAGGATGGCTACACCTTC	CASSPPLLRQGAIFKDGYTF
13	.	TRBD1	TRBV2	TRBJ2-7	TGTGCCAGCAAGGGGGACAGGATCCCCGAGCAGTACTTC	CASKGDRIPEQYF
17	.	TRBD1	TRBV5-5	TRBJ1-6	TGTGCCAGCAGCCTGGGACAGTCGGTTGGATCTGCTTCACCCCTCCACTTT	CASSLGQSVGSASPLHF
15	few	TRBD2	TRBV6-5	TRBJ2-7	TGTGCCAGCAGTTACTCGAGCGGGGGGCTCTACGAGCAGTACTTC	CASSYSSGGLYEQYF
15	.	TRBD1	TRBV18	TRBJ2-7	TGTGCCAGCTCACCAAGAGTAGGACAGGGCCACGAGCAGTACTTC	CASSPRVGQGHEQYF
15	.	TRBD1	TRBV19	TRBJ2-7	TGTGCCAGTAGTATATCGGGACAGGGAAGCATAGAGCAGTACTTC	CASSISGQGSIEQYF
13	.	.	TRBV3-1/TRBV3-2	TRBJ1-1	TGTGCCAGCAGCCCCACAACGAACACTGAAGCTTTCTTT	CASSPTTNTEAFF
14	.	.	TRBV5-1	TRBJ1-5	TGCGCCAGCAGCTGGGGGGGAGAGAATCAGCCCCAGCATTTT	CASSWGGENQPQHF